Presented here are 24 T cell receptor beta chains from one specimen sequenced in a study of blood T cell repertoires in COVID-19. Clones were sequenced by immunoSEQ multiplex PCR, and TCRdb holds only the in-frame ones, with some missing. Of 60,000 to 65,000 clones in the sample, about 70% were seen once. The sample comprised peripheral blood. The receptors here all came from a human donor in a cohort sampled during active COVID-19.

This clone was counted at least ten times. The chain is built from TRBV18 and TRBJ2-6, with D perhaps matching TRBD1 (5 bases). The CDR3 is 16 residues long. V lost 4 bases and J 0 bases, leaving 10 bases between the germline ends. Germline V gives CDR1 KGHSH, CDR2 LQKENI. The CDR3 spells CASSRPGASGANVLTF. The CDR3 DNA reads as TGTGCCAGCTCACGCCCTGGGGCCTCTGGGGCCAACGTCCTGACTTTC.

The CDR3 loop reads CSGTSGGFEQFF. CDR3 coding DNA: TGCAGCGGGACTAGCGGGGGCTTTGAGCAGTTCTTC. The V call is TRBV29-1, the J call TRBJ2-1, with TRBD2 matching over 13 bases. The CDR3 sequence is 12 residues long. After removal of 7 bases from V and 9 bases from J, the junction contained 3 bases not matched to a gene. The germline CDR1 and CDR2 sequences are SQVTM and ANQGSEA.

This clone showed up just a few times. The CDR3 DNA sequence: TGTGCCAGCAGCCAGACCGGACAGGGAAACTATGGCTACACCTTC. This gives the protein CASSQTGQGNYGYTF. The rearrangement links TRBV3-1 (or the pseudogene TRBV3-2) to TRBJ1-2, with 8 bases lining up with TRBD1. Germline CDR1 is LGHDT and CDR2 is YNNKEL (reference sequence). J was trimmed by 2 bases and V by 3 bases; bases with no gene match: 5. CDR3 size: 15 residues.

The rearrangement joins TRBV5-1 to TRBJ2-1, with D unclear. Per the germline V gene, CDR1 is SGHRS and CDR2 is YFSETQ. V dropped 4 bases and J dropped 5 bases, with 19 bases sitting between them. The CDR3 has 16 residues. CDR3 region: CASSKTARGVNNEQFF. The CDR3 DNA reads as TGCGCCAGCAGCAAGACTGCGAGAGGCGTGAACAATGAGCAGTTCTTC.

The chain recombines TRBV14 with TRBJ2-6; 9 nucleotides agree with TRBD1. Losses at the gene ends were 1 base for V and 4 bases for J; bases not matched to a gene: 8. The CDR3 totals 18 residues. CDR1 and CDR2 from the germline V gene are SGHDN and FVKESK. The CDR3 DNA is TGTGCCAGCAGCCAAGTTGGGACAGGGATATCAGGGGCCAACGTCCTGACTTTC. This encodes CASSQVGTGISGANVLTF.

This chain uses TRBV2 with TRBJ2-1; D is unclear. Germline CDR1 and CDR2: SNHLY and FYNNEI. V was trimmed by 4 bases and J by 6 bases, leaving 10 bases between them. This CDR3 comprises 13 residues. The CDR3 DNA reads as TGTGCCAGCAGTGTGCGCGTATCCAATGAGCAGTTCTTC. Its translation: CASSVRVSNEQFF.

The J gene is TRBJ2-7, the V gene TRBV11-2; unclear D gene. This CDR3 is built from 13 residues. V was shortened by 5 bases and J by 6 bases, with 14 bases between the two germline ends. Germline V gives CDR1 SGHAT, CDR2 FQNNGV. The CDR3 sequence is CASSRPTSREQYF. DNA of the CDR3: TGTGCCAGCAGCCGACCGACATCTCGCGAGCAGTACTTC.

The chain recombines TRBV11-1 with TRBJ2-6; D uncertain. V lost 0 bases to trimming and J lost 0 bases, with 12 bases between them. The V gene's germline CDR1 is SGHAT and CDR2 FQDESV (reference sequence). The CDR3 sequence is 18 residues long. The CDR3 is CASSLALRSRSGANVLTF. CDR3 nucleotides: TGTGCCAGCAGCTTAGCGCTAAGAAGCCGCTCTGGGGCCAACGTCCTGACTTTC.

This clone occurred once. In DNA, the CDR3 is TGTGCCTGGAGGGGGACTTCAGATACGCAGTATTTT. Protein: CAWRGTSDTQYF. The chain has TRBV30 and TRBJ2-3; D possibly corresponds to TRBD2 (6 bases). Germline V lookup: CDR1 GTSNPN, CDR2 SVGIG (reference sequence). V was shortened by 3 bases and J by 4 bases, with 8 bases between the two germline ends. The CDR3 sequence is 12 residues long.

This clone was recorded once. The chain combines TRBV6-5 with TRBJ2-3; TRBD2 aligns across 10 bases. The CDR3 totals 15 residues. In germline, CDR1 is MNHEY, CDR2 SVGAGI. V shed 5 bases, J shed 3 bases, and the junction held 5 bases outside the gene matches. The CDR3 region is CASSRSGGWTDTQYF. CDR3 nucleotides: TGTGCCAGCAGTCGTAGCGGGGGGTGGACAGATACGCAGTATTTT.

This rearrangement joins TRBV30 to TRBJ2-6; 7 bases fit TRBD1. Germline assignment: CDR1 GTSNPN and CDR2 SVGIG (reference sequence). With V trimmed by 2 bases and J by 0 bases, 1 base remained unmatched. The length of the CDR3 is 15 residues. The CDR3, as DNA: TGTGCCTGGAGTCGGGACAGCTCTGGGGCCAACGTCCTGACTTTC. As protein: CAWSRDSSGANVLTF.

The chain is built from TRBV3-1 (or the pseudogene TRBV3-2) and TRBJ2-2, with TRBD2 identical over 9 bases. Germline CDR1 LGHDT, CDR2 YNNKEL (reference sequence). The V and J ends lost 8 bases and 2 bases, in that order; junction bases with no gene match: 3. This CDR3 is built from 14 residues. The CDR3 protein is CASERGANTGELFF. DNA of the CDR3: TGTGCCAGCGAGCGGGGGGCAAACACCGGGGAGCTGTTTTTT.

V is TRBV5-1 and J is TRBJ2-7; D may be TRBD1 (6 bases). This CDR3 has 15 residues. The V gene's germline CDR1 is SGHRS and CDR2 YFSETQ. Trimming removed 3 bases at V and 4 bases at J, with 17 bases between. CDR3 residues: CASSSGTKTSYEQYF. The CDR3 DNA follows: TGCGCCAGCAGCTCCGGGACAAAAACCTCATACGAGCAGTACTTC.

The chain joins TRBV15 to TRBJ2-3, with a possible D match to TRBD2 (6 bases). The CDR3 has 18 amino acids. V lost 2 bases, J lost 0 bases, and 18 bases lay in between. CDR1 is LNHNV, CDR2 YYDKDF, per germline (reference sequence). CDR3 protein: CATSRSPAGRTSTDTQYF. The CDR3 nucleotides read TGTGCCACCAGCAGATCCCCGGCGGGGCGCACTAGCACAGATACGCAGTATTTT.

The chain recombines TRBV18 with TRBJ2-7, with 11 bases matching TRBD1. The germline V gene has CDR1 KGHSH and CDR2 LQKENI. The CDR3 loop spans 16 amino acids. V lost 2 bases, J lost 6 bases, and 9 bases stayed unmatched. CDR3 residues: CASSPFSRDRGGEQYF. CDR3 nucleotides: TGTGCCAGCTCACCATTTAGCCGGGACAGGGGGGGCGAGCAGTACTTC. Full variable domain (remainder filled in from reference TRBV18 and TRBJ2-7): NAGVMQNPRHLVRRRGQEARLRCSPMKGHSHVYWYRQLPEEGLKFMVYLQKENIIDESGMPKERFSAEFPKEGPSILRIQQVVRGDSAAYFCASSPFSRDRGGEQYFGPGTRLTVT.

V usage is TRBV6-5 and J usage is TRBJ2-5, with 9 bases aligning to TRBD2. The germline gives CDR1 MNHEY, CDR2 SVGAGI. The CDR3 has 14 residues. The trim removed 2 bases at V and 4 bases at J, leaving 2 bases unmatched. Written as DNA, the CDR3 is TGTGCCAGCAGTTACAGCGGGGGGATAGAGACCCAGTACTTC. Amino acids: CASSYSGGIETQYF.

J is TRBJ2-2 and V is TRBV3-1 (or the pseudogene TRBV3-2), with a tentative D call TRBD2 (6 bases). CDR3 size: 15 residues. Germline CDR1 reads LGHDT; CDR2 reads YNNKEL (reference sequence). Trimming stripped 3 bases from V and 0 bases from J, with 8 bases between. The CDR3 spells CASSQREANTGELFF. The DNA for the CDR3 is TGTGCCAGCAGCCAGAGGGAGGCGAACACCGGGGAGCTGTTTTTT.

This clone was observed a single time. This chain links TRBV15 with TRBJ2-3; 9 bases align to TRBD1. The CDR3 loop spans 16 amino acids. V was clipped by 3 bases and J by 4 bases; unmatched bases: 8. The germline CDR1 and CDR2 sequences are LNHNV and YYDKDF (reference sequence). The CDR3 region is CATSRGQGSSADTQYF. The CDR3 nucleotides are TGTGCCACCAGCAGGGGACAGGGATCATCGGCAGATACGCAGTATTTT.

The J gene is TRBJ1-2, the V gene TRBV16, with D hard to call. Germline CDR1 reads KGHSY; CDR2 reads FQNENV. Between the trimmed V and J ends, which lost 5 bases and 2 bases, there was a span of 9 bases. This CDR3 is 13 amino acids long. The CDR3 loop reads CASSGSGNYGYTF. In nucleotides, the CDR3 is TGTGCCAGCAGCGGTTCGGGGAACTATGGCTACACCTTC.

The CDR3 spells CAWKRQGAEGYTF. The CDR3 nucleotides read TGTGCCTGGAAAAGACAGGGGGCGGAAGGCTACACCTTC. The chain joins TRBV30 to TRBJ1-2, with 10 bases lining up with TRBD1. Germline V gene data show CDR1 as GTSNPN and CDR2 as SVGIG (reference sequence). The length of the CDR3 is 13 residues. Losses at the gene ends were 4 bases for V and 8 bases for J; bases not matched to a gene: 7.

The chain uses TRBV21-1 and TRBJ2-7; TRBD1, as called in the table, went unchecked against the DNA. TRBV21-1 corresponds to a pseudogene. The CDR3 runs to 17 residues. This chain's CDR3 is CASSKVNYEDTAYEQYF. CDR3 in DNA: TGTGCCAGCAGCAAGGTTAACTACGAGGACACAGCTTACGAGCAGTACTTC.

J is TRBJ2-3 and V is TRBV7-2, with a possible D match to TRBD1 (6 bases). Trimming took 3 bases from V and 1 from J, leaving 8 bases between them. CDR1 is SGHTA and CDR2 is FQGNSA in the germline V gene. This CDR3 region has 14 residues. Written as DNA, the CDR3 is TGTGCCAGCAGCTTCGAGGGGGGCACAGATACGCAGTATTTT. Its protein product is CASSFEGGTDTQYF.

The V and J genes are TRBV11-3 and TRBJ2-7, with TRBD1 matching 7 bases. Trimming took 5 bases from V and 1 from J; bases not matched to a gene: 5. CDR3 length equals 14 residues. Germline CDR1 is SGHNT and CDR2 is YENEEA. CDR3 sequence reads: CASSEEQGSYEQYF. The CDR3 nucleotides read TGTGCCAGCAGCGAAGAACAGGGGTCCTACGAGCAGTACTTC.

This rearrangement joins TRBV19 to TRBJ1-1, with no clear D. V was pared by 7 bases and J by 1 base, with 22 bases between. The germline V gene encodes CDR1 LNHDA and CDR2 SQIVND (reference sequence). The CDR3 contains 17 residues. The CDR3 region is CASTVGVWRVKNTEAFF. The CDR3 nucleotides are TGTGCCAGTACCGTCGGGGTCTGGCGAGTTAAGAACACTGAAGCTTTCTTT. The variable domain in full, with the rest retrieved from reference TRBV19 and TRBJ1-1, is DGGITQSPKYLFRKEGQNVTLSCEQNLNHDAMYWYRQDPGQGLRLIYYSQIVNDFQKGDIAEGYSVSREKKESFPLTVTSAQKNPTAFYLCASTVGVWRVKNTEAFFGQGTRLTVV.